A selection of T cell receptor beta chains follows, all from one sample in a study of PD-1 blockade in classical Hodgkin lymphoma. Sequencing was performed with immunoSEQ multiplex PCR; in TCRdb, only in-frame clones are kept and a portion is missing. The table includes over 25,000 clones, about 74% detected once. Sequencing used CD4+ T cells from blood, obtained at baseline. The source of these receptors is a human donor with classical Hodgkin lymphoma. Each CDR3 is given with its conserved first and last residue. Each record gives: J gene, V gene, clone size, D gene, CDR3 DNA, CDR3 protein. D genes are given only for firm matches. Size values are once, few and many counts, or a class for expanded clones, and some rows have none.

TRBJ1-1,TRBV7-2,-,-,TGTGCCAGCAGCTTAGGGGGCACGGGCGGGACTGAAGCTTTCTTT,CASSLGGTGGTEAFF
TRBJ1-2,TRBV7-2,-,-,TGTGCCAGCAGCCCCGAAGGACAGACCTATGGCTACACCTTC,CASSPEGQTYGYTF
TRBJ2-6,TRBV5-8,-,TRBD2,TGTGCCAGCAGCTTCGGGGGGAGTAGTGGGGCCAACGTCCTGACTTTC,CASSFGGSSGANVLTF
TRBJ1-2,TRBV2,-,-,TGTGCCAGCAGTGAAGCCTACAGGGCCCATGGCTACACCTTC,CASSEAYRAHGYTF
TRBJ2-7,TRBV7-9,few,-,TGTGCCAGCAGCCTGTCGGCGCGGCCCTACGAGCAGTACTTC,CASSLSARPYEQYF
TRBJ2-7,TRBV11-2,-,TRBD2,TGTGCCAGCAGGGGAGGGACTCCATTTGGGGGGTACGAGCAGTACTTC,CASRGGTPFGGYEQYF
TRBJ2-5,TRBV6-5,-,-,TGTGCCAGCAGTCCGGGACGGATCCAAGAGACCCAGTACTTC,CASSPGRIQETQYF
TRBJ2-7,TRBV11-2,-,-,TGTGCCAGCAGCTTAGATCGGTCAGGGACGGCCTCCTACGAGCAGTACTTC,CASSLDRSGTASYEQYF
TRBJ2-2,TRBV9,-,TRBD2,TGTGCCAGCAGCGTAGAGACGGGGGGCACCGGGGAGCTGTTTTTT,CASSVETGGTGELFF
TRBJ1-1,TRBV7-2,-,-,TGTGCCAGCAGCTTAATGGCGGGGGCTGACACTGAAGCTTTCTTT,CASSLMAGADTEAFF
TRBJ2-5,TRBV11-2,once,-,TGTGCCAGCAGCTTAGTCAGGCTAGTTGTGACCCAGTACTTC,CASSLVRLVVTQYF
TRBJ1-2,TRBV7-2,few,-,TGTGCCAGCACCCCGGGACTTGAGGACTATGGCTACACCTTC,CASTPGLEDYGYTF
TRBJ2-3,TRBV28,-,TRBD1,TGTGCCAGCAGTCCCCCGACAGGGGGCACAGATACGCAGTATTTT,CASSPPTGGTDTQYF
TRBJ2-7,TRBV5-6,-,-,TGTGCCAGCAGCTTGGATTCGGGGTTAGGGGAAAGCGAGCAGTACTTC,CASSLDSGLGESEQYF
TRBJ2-5,TRBV6-5,-,-,TGTGCCAGCAGTGGAGCAAGAGAGACCCAGTACTTC,CASSGARETQYF
TRBJ1-2,TRBV7-6,-,-,TGTGCCAGCAGCCCTAGCTTAGGTGGCTACACCTTC,CASSPSLGGYTF
TRBJ2-6,TRBV7-9,once,TRBD1,TGTGCCAGCAGTCCTACAGGGGGTCCCTCTGGGGCCAACGTCCTGACTTTC,CASSPTGGPSGANVLTF
TRBJ1-1,TRBV7-2,-,-,TGTGCCAGCAGCTTAGATGGGTTGACTGAAGCTTTCTTT,CASSLDGLTEAFF
TRBJ2-5,TRBV7-9,-,-,TGTGCCAGCAGCCGCGGGGCGGGAGAGACCCAGTACTTC,CASSRGAGETQYF
TRBJ2-7,TRBV10-2,-,TRBD2,TGCGCCAGCTACCCAGGGACTAGCGACCGCTACGAGCAGTACTTC,CASYPGTSDRYEQYF
TRBJ2-5,TRBV5-5,once,TRBD1,TGTGCCAGCAGCTTGCCAGGGGGCTCGGAGACCCAGTACTTC,CASSLPGGSETQYF
TRBJ1-5,TRBV6-1,once,-,TGTGCCAGCAGTGAAGTGAACTTAAGCAATCAGCCCCAGCATTTT,CASSEVNLSNQPQHF
TRBJ2-5,TRBV18,-,-,TGTGCCAGCTCCAGCGAACGGTTGATGGGAGAGACCCAGTACTTC,CASSSERLMGETQYF
TRBJ2-1,TRBV7-3,once,TRBD2,TGTGCCAGCAGACTTGGGACTAGCGGGGGCAATGAGCAGTTCTTC,CASRLGTSGGNEQFF
TRBJ2-6,TRBV7-6,few,-,TGTGCCAGCAGCCCGACTCCTAAGAGCTCTGGGGCCAACGTCCTGACTTTC,CASSPTPKSSGANVLTF
TRBJ1-1,TRBV30,-,TRBD1,TGTGCCTGGAGAGGACAGGGGTACACTGAAGCTTTCTTT,CAWRGQGYTEAFF
TRBJ1-1,TRBV28,-,-,TGTGCCAGCAGATCCGGGGTAAGAGGAGCTTTCTTT,CASRSGVRGAFF
TRBJ1-2,TRBV15,once,-,TGTGCCACCAGCAGAGATATCCCAGCCTTCTATGGCTACACCTTC,CATSRDIPAFYGYTF
TRBJ2-5,TRBV30,-,-,TGTGCCTGGAGCCAAGGAAGGGTTGGCTTCCAAGAGACCCAGTACTTC,CAWSQGRVGFQETQYF
TRBJ1-6,TRBV5-6,few,-,TGTGCCAGCAGCACCCAGGGGCGGGATAATTCACCCCTCCACTTT,CASSTQGRDNSPLHF
TRBJ1-5,TRBV2,-,-,TGTGCCAGCAGTTCCGACGCGCAAGGGAGTCAGCCCCAGCATTTT,CASSSDAQGSQPQHF
TRBJ2-6,TRBV18,-,-,TGTGCCAGCTCCAGAGCAGGGTACCCTACTGGGGCCAACGTCCTGACTTTC,CASSRAGYPTGANVLTF
TRBJ1-2,TRBV6-6,-,-,TGTGCCAGCAGTTACGGACGCTATGGCTACACCTTC,CASSYGRYGYTF
TRBJ1-6,TRBV30,once,-,TGTGCCTGGAGTGAGGAGGATTCACCCCTCCACTTT,CAWSEEDSPLHF
TRBJ1-2,TRBV6-5,-,-,TGTGCCAGCAGAAACCCCCGGGGCTACACCTTC,CASRNPRGYTF
TRBJ1-3,TRBV6-5,-,-,TGTGCCAGCAGTTCGCTTTCAGGGGAAGGAAACACCATATATTTT,CASSSLSGEGNTIYF
TRBJ2-7,TRBV6-1,few,-,TGTGCCAGCAGCGACCTTCTGTCCTACGAGCAGTACTTC,CASSDLLSYEQYF
TRBJ2-5,TRBV27,-,-,TGTGCCAGCAGCGCCGGGGGGCGCAAGTACTTC,CASSAGGRKYF
TRBJ2-5,TRBV11-2,-,-,TGTGCCAGCAGCTCCTCAAGTGTAGAGACCCAGTACTTC,CASSSSSVETQYF
TRBJ2-7,TRBV6-5,-,-,TGTGCCAGCAGTTCAGGGGACGTATCCTACGAGCAGTACTTC,CASSSGDVSYEQYF
TRBJ1-1,TRBV5-4,-,TRBD1,TGTGCCAGCAGCATGGGACAGGTGAACACTGAAGCTTTCTTT,CASSMGQVNTEAFF